This TCR beta chain appears in the sequencing data of a study of blood T cells in healthy people across ages. Findings of the study overall: Per million T cells, TCR beta diversity dropped about linearly as age rose.

Next came a second PCR, run for roughly 7 to 12 cycles, which used a sample-barcoded 5' primer along with a J-beta primer mix. MiXCR was run by TCRdb on the 5' RACE reads, yielding one entry per CDR3 protein. Of about 380,000 distinct CDR3 sequences listed, approximately 47% are singletons. Germline values: CDR1 DFQATT, CDR2 SNEGSKA (reference sequence). There are 16 residues in the CDR3. V was shortened by 0 bases and J by 3 bases, with 15 bases between the two germline ends. This clonotype was recorded only once. The antigen is unknown. The chain has TRBV20-1 and TRBJ1-5; no firm D call. The clonotype was recovered from a man aged 55-75 years in good health. Sequenced material: blood. In DNA, the CDR3 is TGCAGTGCTAGAGATCTCTACCGGGGAGACAATCAGCCCCAGCATTTT. Translated: CSARDLYRGDNQPQHF.